This T cell receptor (beta chain) is drawn from a study of control samples from healthy donors and cancer patients. Some clones are missing from TCRdb's copy, which holds only in-frame ones; the method was immunoSEQ multiplex PCR. The profile shows about 18,000 clones, 84% of them singletons. With regard to this clone: Sequence at one end of the junction differs from germline and may be a read error.

The length of the CDR3 is 15 residues. The germline CDR1 and CDR2 sequences are SGHTS and YDEGEE. The source of this sequence is a woman in her seventies with lung cancer. Sequencing input: PBMCs. V is TRBV5-8 and J is TRBJ2-7; D gene ambiguous. The CDR3 DNA sequence: TGTGCCAGCACCTTGGCCGTGGGAACGAACTACGAGCAGTACTTC. Its protein is CASTLAVGTNYEQYF. Full variable domain (outside the CDR3, taken from reference TRBV5-8 and TRBJ2-7): EAGVTQSPTHLIKTRGQQATLRCSPISGHTSVYWYQQALGLGLQFLLWYDEGEERNRGNFPPRFSGRQFPNYSSELNVNALELEDSALYLCASTLAVGTNYEQYFGPGTRLTVT.